The T cell receptor (beta chain) under discussion was sequenced for a study of T-cell memory formation after mild COVID-19. This clonotype was seen more than once but under ten times. V was shortened by 4 bases and J by 9 bases, with 17 bases between the two germline ends. Germline V lookup: CDR1 SGHRS, CDR2 YFSETQ. The CDR3 covers 14 residues. A single record per CDR3 protein comes from TCRdb applying MiXCR to the 5' RACE reads. The sample lists 470,000 or so distinct CDR3 sequences, approximately 19% occurring once. Sequencing input: PBMCs or a T cell subset sorted from them (not recorded which). The sequence derives from a young man who had mild COVID-19 (a few samples of this study predate the infection). Cell type and time point are not known. The rearrangement links TRBV5-1 to TRBJ2-1, with a possible D match to TRBD2 (6 bases). CDR3 nucleotide sequence: TGCGCCAGCAGCCCGGGACTGCCGTCCGCTGAGCAGTTCTTC. The encoded protein is CASSPGLPSAEQFF.